Described below is a single T cell receptor (beta chain) sequence and its context. The clone's antigen remains unknown. No quality values exist for individual bases; no much larger clone is one base distant. The germline V gene yields MGHDK for CDR1 and SYGVNS for CDR2. The junction carries 8 bases between V and J, which are trimmed by 8 bases and 4 bases respectively. Including cysteine and phenylalanine, the CDR3 has 11 amino acids. Here the CDR3 DNA is all that survives: 33 bases in frame from base 1. The sample belongs to a study of blood T cell repertoires in COVID-19 (dated by TCRdb to about 2020). About the study as a whole: Samples covering the acute and convalescent phases of COVID-19 were provided by collaborators in the United States, Italy and Spain. A de-identified subject ID, COVID-19 status, age in years and sex were almost always included in the sample metadata. Where HLA class I and class II types were available, the types were taken from metadata supplied by the sample provider, not from assay-based typing. The repertoires were made available in a free public database intended to serve as a resource for research on the immune response to SARS-CoV-2. Subjects who had been exposed to COVID-19, were actively infected with it, or had recovered from it provided the deeply sampled blood TCRbeta repertoires that made up the dataset. The material from the prospective study consisted of cDNA or gDNA derived from T cells, B-cell-depleted T cells, or PBMCs. The samples were drawn from two sources: the first 160 participants of the ongoing ImmuneRACE study, and over 950 subjects contributed by 6 global collaborators. General conclusions and limits of the study: How much clinical and demographic metadata was included differed by source and by participant, and the metadata was provided uncurated.

One collaborating source in Seattle enrolled patients while the patients were actively infected and followed the patients over time throughout the course of disease. The collaborating institutions used their own protocols to collect whole blood in K2EDTA tubes. For TCRbeta analysis, collaborators shipped samples in one of three forms: frozen whole blood, isolated PBMCs, or DNA extracted from either of those sample types. TCRbeta CDR3 regions were amplified from genomic DNA using the immunoSEQ Assay, a bias-controlled multiplex PCR. The study's processing was this. The number of nucleated cells in each sample was estimated from the amplification of reference gene primers within the assay. Sequence reads were collapsed and filtered to measure the absolute abundance of every unique TCRbeta CDR3 rearrangement. For each sample, productive Simpson clonality was calculated as the square root of Simpson's diversity index across productive rearrangements. TCRdb mirrors the immuneACCESS table, restricted to in-frame sequences. Some clones are absent from its copies; in checked studies, under half trace to an unresolved V gene, and the reason for the others is unknown. For V, J and clone size, that table is used; D and trimming come from the DNA. Present in this sample are 400,000 to 450,000 clones, about 90% of which were seen just once. Of the sample, roughly 0.87% is held by the ten largest clones.

The clonotype originates from a man aged 18 to 30 with COVID-19, enrolled during active disease. The sample taken for sequencing was peripheral blood. The chain is assembled from TRBV25-1 and TRBJ1-1, with the D gene too uncertain to name. DNA sequence: TGTGCCAGCGCTCGGGGCACTGAAGCTTTCTTT. Its protein is CASARGTEAFF.